This TCR beta chain was recovered during a study of T cells expressing NK-cell markers. On the study more broadly: Sorted CD3+CD56+NKG2C+, CD3+CD56+NKG2C- and CD3+CD56-NKG2C+ T cells provided the TCR beta repertoires.

TCRdb reprocessed the 5' RACE reads and keeps a single row for each CDR3 protein, giving no DNA. The sample totals some 280,000 distinct CDR3 sequences. CDR1 is MNHEY, CDR2 SVGEGT, per germline. The CDR3 covers 12 residues. Sequenced sample: blood T cells: a sorted CD56 or NKG2C T cell subset, CD4+ or CD8+ T cells, or bulk PBMC T cells (not recorded which). The J gene is TRBJ2-5, the V gene TRBV6-2 or TRBV6-3; TCRdb lists TRBD2, though no DNA is available to test this call. The TCR was taken from a man younger than 35 in good health. The CDR3 sequence: CASRRTGETQYF.